This record covers a single T cell receptor (beta chain). The record originates from a study of OX40 agonist ivuxolimab in advanced cancers. Study background: Patients were roughly 83% male with ages about 23 to 90, mean about 60.

Libraries were prepared by immunoSEQ multiplex PCR; TCRdb keeps only in-frame clonotypes and omits some of them. The sample yields about 46,000 clones, roughly 90% seen once. The CDR3 sequence is 14 residues long. Trimming took off 0 bases at V and 2 bases at J, with 8 bases between the two ends. Per germline, CDR1 SEHNR and CDR2 FQNEAQ (reference sequence). This receptor was taken from an adult with an advanced solid tumor such as melanoma, head and neck, liver or kidney cancer. The source material was CD4+ or CD8+ T cells sorted from blood, sampled in a trial of the OX40 agonist ivuxolimab. The gene calls are TRBV7-9 and TRBJ2-7, with D possibly called TRBD1 or TRBD2 (5 bases each). For the CDR3, the DNA is TGTGCCAGCAGCTTAGCGTGGGGGACCTACGAGCAGTACTTC. Amino acid sequence: CASSLAWGTYEQYF. Looking up the rest from reference TRBV7-9 and TRBJ2-7 gives the full variable domain: DTGVSQNPRHKITKRGQNVTFRCDPISEHNRLYWYRQTLGQGPEFLTYFQNEAQLEKSRLLSDRFSAERPKGSFSTLEIQRTEQGDSAMYLCASSLAWGTYEQYFGPGTRLTVT.